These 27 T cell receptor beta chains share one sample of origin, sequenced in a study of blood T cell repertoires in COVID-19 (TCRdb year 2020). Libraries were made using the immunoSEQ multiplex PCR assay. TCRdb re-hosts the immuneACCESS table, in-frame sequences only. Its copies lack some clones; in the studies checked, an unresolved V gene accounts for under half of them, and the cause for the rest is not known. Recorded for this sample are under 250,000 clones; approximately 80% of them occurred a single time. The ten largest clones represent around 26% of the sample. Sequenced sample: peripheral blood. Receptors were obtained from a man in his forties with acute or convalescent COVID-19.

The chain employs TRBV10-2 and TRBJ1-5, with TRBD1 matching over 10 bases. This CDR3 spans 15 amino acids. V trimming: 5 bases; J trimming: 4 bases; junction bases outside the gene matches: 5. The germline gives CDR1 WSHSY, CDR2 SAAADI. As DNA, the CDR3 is TGCGCCAGCAGTCTGGGGGGACAGGGGAATCAGCCCCAGCATTTT. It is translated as CASSLGGQGNQPQHF.

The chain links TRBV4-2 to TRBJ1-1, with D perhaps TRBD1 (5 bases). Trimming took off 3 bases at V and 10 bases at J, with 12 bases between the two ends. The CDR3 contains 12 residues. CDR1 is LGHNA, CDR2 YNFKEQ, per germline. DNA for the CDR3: TGTGCCAGCAGCCACGTCAGGGCCCCAGCTTTCTTT. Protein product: CASSHVRAPAFF.

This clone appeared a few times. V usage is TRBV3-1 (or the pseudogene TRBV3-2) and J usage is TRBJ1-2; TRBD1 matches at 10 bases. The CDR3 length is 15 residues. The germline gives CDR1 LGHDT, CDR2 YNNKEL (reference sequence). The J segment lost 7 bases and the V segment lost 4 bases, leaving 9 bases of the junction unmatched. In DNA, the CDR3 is TGTGCCAGCAGCCCGGTTGACAGGGGGCTGGGTGGCTACACCTTC. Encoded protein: CASSPVDRGLGGYTF.

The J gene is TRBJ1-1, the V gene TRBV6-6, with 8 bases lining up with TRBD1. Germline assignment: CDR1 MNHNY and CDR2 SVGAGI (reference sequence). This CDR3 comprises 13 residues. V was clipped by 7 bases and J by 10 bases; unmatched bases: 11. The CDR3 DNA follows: TGTGCCAGCATTACCGACAGGGGACTTGGAGCTTTCTTT. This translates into CASITDRGLGAFF.

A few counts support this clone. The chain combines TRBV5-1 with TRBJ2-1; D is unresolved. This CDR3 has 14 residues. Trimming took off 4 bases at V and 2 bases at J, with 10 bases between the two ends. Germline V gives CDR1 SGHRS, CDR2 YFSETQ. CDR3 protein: CASSLPVAYNEQFF. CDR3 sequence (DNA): TGCGCCAGCAGCCTCCCTGTCGCCTACAATGAGCAGTTCTTC.

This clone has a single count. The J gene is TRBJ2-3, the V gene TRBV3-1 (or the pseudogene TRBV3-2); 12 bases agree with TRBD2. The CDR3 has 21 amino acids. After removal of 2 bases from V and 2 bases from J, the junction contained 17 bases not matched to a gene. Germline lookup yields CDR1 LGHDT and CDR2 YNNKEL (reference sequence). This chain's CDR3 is CASSQRRASGRAMVYTDTQYF. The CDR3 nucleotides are TGTGCCAGCAGCCAAAGAAGGGCTAGCGGGAGGGCCATGGTTTACACAGATACGCAGTATTTT.

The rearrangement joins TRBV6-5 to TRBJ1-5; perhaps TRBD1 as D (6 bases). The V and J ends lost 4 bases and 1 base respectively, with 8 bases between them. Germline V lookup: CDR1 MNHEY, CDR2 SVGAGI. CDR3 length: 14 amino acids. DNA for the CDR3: TGTGCCAGCAGTTCCAGGGGAAGCAATCAGCCCCAGCATTTT. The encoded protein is CASSSRGSNQPQHF.

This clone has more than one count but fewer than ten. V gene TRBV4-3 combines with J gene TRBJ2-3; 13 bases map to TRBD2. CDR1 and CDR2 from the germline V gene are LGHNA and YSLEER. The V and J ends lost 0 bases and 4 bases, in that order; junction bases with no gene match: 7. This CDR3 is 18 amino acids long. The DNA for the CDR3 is TGCGCCAGCAGCCAAGACACTAGCGGGAGGGGGATGGCAGATACGCAGTATTTT. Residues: CASSQDTSGRGMADTQYF.

This chain's CDR3 is CASSLQGLDHAGEQFF. CDR3 DNA sequence: TGTGCCAGCAGCTTACAGGGTCTGGATCATGCCGGTGAGCAGTTCTTC. The V and J genes are TRBV7-9 and TRBJ2-1; the D gene is possibly TRBD1 (5 bases). Germline CDR1 SEHNR, CDR2 FQNEAQ (reference sequence). The CDR3 runs to 16 residues. The V and J ends lost 2 bases and 9 bases respectively, with 20 bases between them.

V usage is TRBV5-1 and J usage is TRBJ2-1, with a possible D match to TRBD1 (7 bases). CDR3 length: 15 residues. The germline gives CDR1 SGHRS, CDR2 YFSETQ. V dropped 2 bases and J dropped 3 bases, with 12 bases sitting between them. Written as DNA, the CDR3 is TGCGCCAGCAGCTTCAGTCAGGGGGGCTACAATGAGCAGTTCTTC. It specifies CASSFSQGGYNEQFF. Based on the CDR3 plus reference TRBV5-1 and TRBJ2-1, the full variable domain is KAGVTQTPRYLIKTRGQQVTLSCSPISGHRSVSWYQQTPGQGLQFLFEYFSETQRNKGNFPGRFSGRQFSNSRSEMNVSTLELGDSALYLCASSFSQGGYNEQFFGPGTRLTVL.

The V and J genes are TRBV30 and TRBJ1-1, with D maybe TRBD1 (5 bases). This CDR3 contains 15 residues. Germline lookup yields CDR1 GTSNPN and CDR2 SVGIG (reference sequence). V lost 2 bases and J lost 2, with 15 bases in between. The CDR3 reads CAWSPPLGDNTEAFF. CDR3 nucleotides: TGTGCCTGGAGTCCGCCGCTAGGGGATAACACTGAAGCTTTCTTT.

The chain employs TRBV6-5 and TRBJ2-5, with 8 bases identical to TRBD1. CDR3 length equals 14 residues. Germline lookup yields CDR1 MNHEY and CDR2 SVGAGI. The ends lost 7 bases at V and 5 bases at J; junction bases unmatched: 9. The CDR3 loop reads CASNRQGSHETQYF. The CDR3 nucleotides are TGTGCCAGCAACCGACAGGGGTCACACGAGACCCAGTACTTC.

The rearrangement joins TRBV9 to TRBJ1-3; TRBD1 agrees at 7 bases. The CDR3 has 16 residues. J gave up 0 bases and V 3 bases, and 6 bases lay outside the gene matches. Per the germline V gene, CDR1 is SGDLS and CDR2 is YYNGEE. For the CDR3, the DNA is TGTGCCAGCAGCGAGGGACAGCCATTCTCTGGAAACACCATATATTTT. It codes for CASSEGQPFSGNTIYF.

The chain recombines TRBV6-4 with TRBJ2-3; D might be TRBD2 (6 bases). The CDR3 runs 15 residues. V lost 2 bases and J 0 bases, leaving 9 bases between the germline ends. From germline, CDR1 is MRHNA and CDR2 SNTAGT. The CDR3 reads CASSDIAESTDTQYF. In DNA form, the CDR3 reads TGTGCCAGCAGTGACATAGCGGAAAGCACAGATACGCAGTATTTT.

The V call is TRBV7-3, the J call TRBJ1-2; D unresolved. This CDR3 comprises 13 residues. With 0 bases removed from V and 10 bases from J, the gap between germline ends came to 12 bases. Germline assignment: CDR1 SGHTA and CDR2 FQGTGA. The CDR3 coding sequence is TGTGCCAGCAGCTTAACGTTGAGGGATCTCTACACCTTC. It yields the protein CASSLTLRDLYTF.

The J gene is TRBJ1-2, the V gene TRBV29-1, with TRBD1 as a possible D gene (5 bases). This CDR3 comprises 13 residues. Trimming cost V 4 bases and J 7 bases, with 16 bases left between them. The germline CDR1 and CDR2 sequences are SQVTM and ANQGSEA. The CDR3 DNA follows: TGCAGCGTTGTGACAGTAACGGGCCTTGGCTACACCTTC. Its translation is CSVVTVTGLGYTF.

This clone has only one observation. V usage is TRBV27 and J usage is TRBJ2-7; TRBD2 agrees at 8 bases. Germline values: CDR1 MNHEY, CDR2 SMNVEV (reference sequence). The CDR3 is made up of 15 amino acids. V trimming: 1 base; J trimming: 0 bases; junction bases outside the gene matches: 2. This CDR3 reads CASSLYGRGSYEQYF. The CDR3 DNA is TGTGCCAGCAGTTTATACGGGAGGGGCTCCTACGAGCAGTACTTC.

CDR3 protein: CASSFDSYGYTF. CDR3 sequence (DNA): TGTGCCAGCAGCTTTGACAGCTATGGCTACACCTTC. The V gene is TRBV7-2, the J gene TRBJ1-2, with D possibly matching TRBD1 (5 bases). V was trimmed by 3 bases and J by 4 bases, leaving 6 bases between them. The length of the CDR3 is 12 residues. Germline V gene data show CDR1 as SGHTA and CDR2 as FQGNSA.

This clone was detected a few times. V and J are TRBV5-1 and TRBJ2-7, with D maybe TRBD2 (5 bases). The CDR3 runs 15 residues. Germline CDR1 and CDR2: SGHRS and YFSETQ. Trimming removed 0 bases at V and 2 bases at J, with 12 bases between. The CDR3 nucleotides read TGCGCCAGCAGCTTGGGGCGGACTCCAACCTACGAGCAGTACTTC. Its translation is CASSLGRTPTYEQYF.

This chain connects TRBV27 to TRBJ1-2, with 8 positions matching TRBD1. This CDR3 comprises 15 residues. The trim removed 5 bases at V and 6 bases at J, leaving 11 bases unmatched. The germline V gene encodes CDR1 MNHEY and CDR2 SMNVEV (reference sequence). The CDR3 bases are TGTGCCAGCAGTCCAGGACAGGGAGAACTACATGGCTACACCTTC. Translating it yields CASSPGQGELHGYTF.

CDR3 sequence: CASSQALRGRGGYTF. In DNA, the CDR3 is TGTGCCAGCAGCCAAGCCCTCAGGGGGCGCGGTGGCTACACCTTC. The chain carries TRBV14 and TRBJ1-2; 8 nucleotides agree with TRBD1. The germline V gene has CDR1 SGHDN and CDR2 FVKESK. The CDR3 has 15 amino acids. V was clipped by 1 base and J by 7 bases; unmatched bases: 8.

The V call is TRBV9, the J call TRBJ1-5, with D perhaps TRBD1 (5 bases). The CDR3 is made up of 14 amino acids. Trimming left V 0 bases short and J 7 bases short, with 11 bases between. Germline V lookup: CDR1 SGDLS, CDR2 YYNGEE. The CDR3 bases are TGTGCCAGCAGCGTAGGATCAGGGAACCAGCCCCAGCATTTT. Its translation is CASSVGSGNQPQHF.

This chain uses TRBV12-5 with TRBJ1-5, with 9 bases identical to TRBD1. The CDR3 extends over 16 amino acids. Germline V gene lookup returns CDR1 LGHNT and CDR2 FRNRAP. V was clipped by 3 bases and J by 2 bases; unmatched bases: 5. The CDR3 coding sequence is TGTGCTAGTGGTTTCTGGACAGGGGAGGGCAATCAGCCCCAGCATTTT. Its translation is CASGFWTGEGNQPQHF.

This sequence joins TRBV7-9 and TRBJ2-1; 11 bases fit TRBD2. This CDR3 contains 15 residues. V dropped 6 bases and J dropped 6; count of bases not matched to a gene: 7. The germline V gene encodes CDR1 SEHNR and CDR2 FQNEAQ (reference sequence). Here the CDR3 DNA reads TGTGCCAGCAGTATAGCGGGAGGGCGTGTCAATGAGCAGTTCTTC. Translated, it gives CASSIAGGRVNEQFF. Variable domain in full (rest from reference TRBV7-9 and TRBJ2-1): DTGVSQNPRHKITKRGQNVTFRCDPISEHNRLYWYRQTLGQGPEFLTYFQNEAQLEKSRLLSDRFSAERPKGSFSTLEIQRTEQGDSAMYLCASSIAGGRVNEQFFGPGTRLTVL.

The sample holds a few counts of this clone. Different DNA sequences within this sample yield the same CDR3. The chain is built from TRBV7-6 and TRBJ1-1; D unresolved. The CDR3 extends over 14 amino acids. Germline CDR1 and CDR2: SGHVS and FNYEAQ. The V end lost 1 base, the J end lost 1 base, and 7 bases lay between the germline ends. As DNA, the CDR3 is TGTGCCAGCAGCTTAGACCCAGGGAACACTGAAGCTTTCTTT. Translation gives CASSLDPGNTEAFF.

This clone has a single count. CDR3 loop: CAPSGWNTEAFF. In DNA form, the CDR3 reads TGTGCCCCCTCGGGTTGGAACACTGAAGCTTTCTTT. The chain uses TRBV19 and TRBJ1-1; D is unresolved. The CDR3 consists of 12 residues. In germline, CDR1 is LNHDA, CDR2 SQIVND (reference sequence). The germline V and J ends were trimmed by 11 bases and 1 base, with 11 bases remaining between them.

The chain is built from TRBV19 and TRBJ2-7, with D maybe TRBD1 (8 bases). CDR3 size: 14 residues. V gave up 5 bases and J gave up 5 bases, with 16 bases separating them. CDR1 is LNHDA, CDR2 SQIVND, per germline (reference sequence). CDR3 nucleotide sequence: TGTGCCAGTAGTGTCACAGGGGGGGTGGACGAGCAGTACTTC. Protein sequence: CASSVTGGVDEQYF.